Sequencing of this T cell receptor (beta chain) was carried out in a study of blood T cells in healthy people across ages. Combining a sample-barcoded 5' primer with a J-beta primer mix, a second PCR ran for 7 to 11 cycles. Using its own MiXCR run on the 5' RACE reads, TCRdb lists one record per CDR3 protein. The table lists roughly 680,000 distinct CDR3 sequences, roughly 49% of them singletons, with under 35% in the top ten. From germline, CDR1 is DFQATT and CDR2 SNEGSKA (reference sequence). V lost 1 base and J lost 11; bases outside the gene matches: 8. This CDR3 has 14 residues. V is TRBV20-1 and J is TRBJ2-5, with TRBD1 matching 12 bases. This TCR came from a woman aged 55-70 years in good health. Sample: blood. CDR3 residues: CSARAGTGGEEQYF. DNA of the CDR3: TGCAGTGCTAGAGCCGGGACAGGGGGCGAAGAGCAGTACTTC.